Detailed here is one TCR beta chain. The entry originates in a study of T cells in Graves' hyperthyroidism and ophthalmopathy. In germline, CDR1 is WSHSY, CDR2 SAAADI. This CDR3 spans 12 amino acids. Trimming at V came to 8 bases and at J to 8 bases, leaving 2 bases not matched to a gene. Using RNA transcripts as the source, TCR beta CDR3 regions were amplified. The TCR CDR3 first-round RT-PCR relied on the HTBI primer set. TCRdb re-called the multiplex PCR reads through MiXCR, storing one row per CDR3 protein. The data contain 450,000 to 500,000 distinct CDR3 sequences, approximately 22% of them seen just once; the ten biggest clones take up 45% to 55%.

V usage is TRBV10-2 and J usage is TRBJ2-1; 11 bases are shared with TRBD2. The sequence derives from a woman in her sixties or seventies with Graves' ophthalmopathy. The specimen sequenced was blood. The CDR3 DNA reads as TGCGCCAGCCTGGGACTAGCGGATGAGCAGTTCTTC. Its translation is CASLGLADEQFF.